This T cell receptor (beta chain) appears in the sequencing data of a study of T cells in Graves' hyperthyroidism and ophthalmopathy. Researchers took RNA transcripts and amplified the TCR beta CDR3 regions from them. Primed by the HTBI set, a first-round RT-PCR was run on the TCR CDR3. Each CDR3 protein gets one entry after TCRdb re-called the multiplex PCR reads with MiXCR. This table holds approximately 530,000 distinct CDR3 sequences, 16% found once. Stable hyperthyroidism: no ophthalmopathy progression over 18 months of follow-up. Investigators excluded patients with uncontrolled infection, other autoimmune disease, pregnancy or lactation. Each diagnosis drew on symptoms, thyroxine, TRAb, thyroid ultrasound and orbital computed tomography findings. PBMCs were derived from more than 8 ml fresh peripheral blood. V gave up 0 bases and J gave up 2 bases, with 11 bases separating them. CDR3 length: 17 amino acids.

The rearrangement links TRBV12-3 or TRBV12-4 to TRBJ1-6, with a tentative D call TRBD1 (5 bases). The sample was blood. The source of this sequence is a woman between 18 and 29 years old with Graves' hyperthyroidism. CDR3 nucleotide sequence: TGTGCCAGCAGTTTAGCGGGGGGGACCGCCTATAATTCACCCCTCCACTTT. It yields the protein CASSLAGGTAYNSPLHF.